This is a list of T cell receptor beta chains from one sample in a study of cytomegalovirus exposure and HLA in healthy donors. Data came from immunoSEQ multiplex PCR; TCRdb stores just in-frame clones and leaves some out. The sample contains about 86,000 clones, more than 65% of which appear only once. Specimen: PBMCs. The receptors were gathered from a man aged 55-75 years in good health and CMV-seronegative. The CDR3 runs from the conserved cysteine through the conserved F or W. Fields, in order: clone size, J gene, V gene, D gene, CDR3 DNA, CDR3 protein. A D gene is named only where the DNA matches it firmly. For some rows the clone size is stated as once, few or many, or as a class when expanded; others skip it.

. TRBJ2-5 TRBV5-4 TRBD2 TGTGCCAGCAGCCTGGGACTAGAGGAAGAGACCCAGTACTTC CASSLGLEEETQYF
. TRBJ2-2 TRBV29-1 TRBD2 TGCAGCGTGAATAGCGGGAGGAGAGGTGGCACCGGGGAGCTGTTTTTT CSVNSGRRGGTGELFF
. TRBJ1-1 TRBV12-5 TRBD1 TGTGCTAGTGGCCTAAAGGGGGCCACGAACACTGAAGCTTTCTTT CASGLKGATNTEAFF
. TRBJ1-1 TRBV7-9 . TGTGCCAGCAGCCAGGGTGCTGAAGCTTTCTTT CASSQGAEAFF
few TRBJ2-1 TRBV5-6 . TGTGCCAGCAGCTCGACTCGACTAAGCTCCTACAATGAGCAGTTCTTC CASSSTRLSSYNEQFF
once TRBJ2-2 TRBV5-1 TRBD2 TGCGCCAGCAGCTTGGCTAGCGGGAACACCGGGGAGCTGTTTTTT CASSLASGNTGELFF
. TRBJ1-2 TRBV5-1 . TGCGCCAGCAGTCTGGAGTTGTTCTCAGGGAGGGATGGCTACACCTTC CASSLELFSGRDGYTF
. TRBJ2-2 TRBV13 . TGTGCCAGCAGCTTAGTAGTGTTACCGGAGCTGTTTTTT CASSLVVLPELFF
. TRBJ1-4 TRBV4-1 . TGCGCCAGCAGGTCAGTTAAGGCAGCAGGTGAAAAACTGTTTTTT CASRSVKAAGEKLFF
. TRBJ2-1 TRBV15 TRBD2 TGTGCCACCAGCGCAGGACTAGCGGGAGACAGTGAGCAGTTCTTC CATSAGLAGDSEQFF
. TRBJ2-7 TRBV5-1 . TGCGCCAGCAGCCTCATCTGGCGGGAATCCTACGAGCAGTACTTC CASSLIWRESYEQYF
once TRBJ2-1 TRBV30 TRBD2 TGTGCCTGGGGGGCGGGGGGCCATCACAATGAGCAGTTCTTC CAWGAGGHHNEQFF
. TRBJ2-2 TRBV5-4 TRBD1 TGTGCCAGCAGCTTGGCGGGACAGGGCATTAACACCGGGGAGCTGTTTTTT CASSLAGQGINTGELFF
. TRBJ2-5 TRBV6-5 . TGTGCCAGCAGGGAGGTGGAGACCCAGTACTTC CASREVETQYF
. TRBJ2-3 TRBV15 . TGTGCCACCAGCTCAGGCACAGATACGCAGTATTTT CATSSGTDTQYF
. TRBJ2-7 TRBV4-2 TRBD2 TGTGCCAGCAGCCAAGCGTTGACAGCGGGAGGAGGAGAGCAGTACTTC CASSQALTAGGGEQYF
. TRBJ1-1 TRBV7-8 TRBD1 TGTGCCAGCAGCCCACAGGGGGCGCAGACTGAAGCTTTCTTT CASSPQGAQTEAFF
. TRBJ1-2 TRBV4-3 . TGCGCCAGCAGCCAACCTGGGGGGGCCCCGGGTGGCTACACCTTC CASSQPGGAPGGYTF
few TRBJ2-1 TRBV2 TRBD2 TGTGCCAGCAGTGAAGGGACTAGCGGATACAATGAGCAGTTCTTC CASSEGTSGYNEQFF
few TRBJ2-3 TRBV6-5 TRBD2 TGTGCCAGCAGTCTTAGCGGGGGCACAGATACGCAGTATTTT CASSLSGGTDTQYF
. TRBJ1-5 TRBV18 . TGTGCCAGCTCACCGGGAGTTAATCAGCCCCAGCATTTT CASSPGVNQPQHF
medium-sized TRBJ2-3 TRBV10-1 TRBD1 TGCGCCAGCAGTGAGTCCGGGACAGGGGTATTGGATACGCAGTATTTT CASSESGTGVLDTQYF
. TRBJ1-2 TRBV28 . TGTGCCAGCAGTTCCTCGACAGGACCCTATGGCTACACCTTC CASSSSTGPYGYTF
few TRBJ2-7 TRBV2 TRBD2 TGTGCCAGCAGCCAAACTAGCGGGAACCCCTACGAGCAGTACTTC CASSQTSGNPYEQYF
few TRBJ1-3 TRBV5-1 . TGCGCCAGCAGCTTCAGCGGATCCTCTGGAAACACCATATATTTT CASSFSGSSGNTIYF
. TRBJ2-3 TRBV28 TRBD2 TGTGCCAGCAGAACCGCGGGACTAGCGGGATTGGGGGATACGCAGTATTTT CASRTAGLAGLGDTQYF
. TRBJ2-2 TRBV27 TRBD1 TGTGCCAGCAGCCCAGGGACAGGGGCGGCCGGGGAGCTGTTTTTT CASSPGTGAAGELFF
few TRBJ1-3 TRBV28 TRBD1 TGTGCCAGCAGTTCCTTCCTGGACAGGGCTGGAAACACCATATATTTT CASSSFLDRAGNTIYF
. TRBJ2-7 TRBV6-5 TRBD2 TGTGCCAGCAGTTCCACACCGCAGCGGGAGAGGCAGTACTTC CASSSTPQRERQYF
. TRBJ2-7 TRBV18 . TGTGCCAGCTCATCGGGACCTCAAGGGGGCGAGCAGTACTTC CASSSGPQGGEQYF
. TRBJ2-1 TRBV7-9 . TGTGCCAGCAGCTTAGCCCTAGAAAGCTCCTACAATGAGCAGTTCTTC CASSLALESSYNEQFF
. TRBJ2-1 TRBV30 . TGTGCCTGGAATCGTTTAGATGAGCAGTTCTTC CAWNRLDEQFF
. TRBJ2-7 TRBV6-1 . TGTGCCAGCAGTGAATGGACTGGCTCCTACGAGCAGTACTTC CASSEWTGSYEQYF
. TRBJ1-1 TRBV2 TRBD1 TGTGCCAGCAGGGATGAGGACAGGGCTGAAGCTTTCTTT CASRDEDRAEAFF
. TRBJ1-5 TRBV28 TRBD1 TGTGCCAGCAGTTCGGACAGGGTCAATCAGCCCCAGCATTTT CASSSDRVNQPQHF
. TRBJ1-4 TRBV30 TRBD1 TGTGCCTGGAGTAGCGGGTTAGGGGGCGCGAAACTGTTTTTT CAWSSGLGGAKLFF
. TRBJ2-6 TRBV10-3 . TGTGCCATATCCCGGGAATCTGGGGCCAACGTCCTGACTTTC CAISRESGANVLTF
. TRBJ2-3 TRBV7-9 . TGTGAGGTGGAGGGGAGGCTGGCTAGCACAGATACGCAGTATTTT CEVEGRLASTDTQYF
few TRBJ1-6 TRBV30 . TGTGCCTGGAAGGACAGTTATAATTCACCCCTCCACTTT CAWKDSYNSPLHF
. TRBJ1-5 TRBV15 TRBD1 TGTGCCACCAGCGAGACGGGGACAGGGGGTAGTCAGCCCCAGCATTTT CATSETGTGGSQPQHF
few TRBJ2-5 TRBV15 TRBD1 TGTGCCACCAGCAGAGGGACAGGGGGTGACGAGACCCAGTACTTC CATSRGTGGDETQYF
. TRBJ1-1 TRBV2 . TGTGCCAGCAGTGAAGCCGGTCAGAACACTGAAGCTTTCTTT CASSEAGQNTEAFF
few TRBJ2-6 TRBV7-6 TRBD1 TGTGCCAGCAGCCGCCTCCCGGGACAGAGCTCTGGGGCCAACGTCCTGACTTTC CASSRLPGQSSGANVLTF
few TRBJ2-1 TRBV7-2 . TGTGCCAGCAGCTTTGGCCGTTACAATGAGCAGTTCTTC CASSFGRYNEQFF
few TRBJ2-5 TRBV6-6 . TGTGCCAGCAGTTACATCCGAGACAGGTCGCAAGAGACCCAGTACTTC CASSYIRDRSQETQYF
few TRBJ1-2 TRBV19 . TGTGCCAGTAGTATAGGGGCTGATACCATTGGCTACACCTTC CASSIGADTIGYTF